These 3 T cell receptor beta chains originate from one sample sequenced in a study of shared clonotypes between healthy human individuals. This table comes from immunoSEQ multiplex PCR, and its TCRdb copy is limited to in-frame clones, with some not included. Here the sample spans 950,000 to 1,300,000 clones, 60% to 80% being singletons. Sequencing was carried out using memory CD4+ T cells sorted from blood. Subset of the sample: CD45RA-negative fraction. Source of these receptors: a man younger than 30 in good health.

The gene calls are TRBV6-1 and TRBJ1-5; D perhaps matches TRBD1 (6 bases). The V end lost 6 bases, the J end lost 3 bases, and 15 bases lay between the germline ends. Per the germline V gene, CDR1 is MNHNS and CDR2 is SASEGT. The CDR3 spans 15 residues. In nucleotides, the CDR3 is TGTGCCAGCAGGGGAACAGGACAGAACAATCAGCCCCAGCATTTT. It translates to CASRGTGQNNQPQHF.

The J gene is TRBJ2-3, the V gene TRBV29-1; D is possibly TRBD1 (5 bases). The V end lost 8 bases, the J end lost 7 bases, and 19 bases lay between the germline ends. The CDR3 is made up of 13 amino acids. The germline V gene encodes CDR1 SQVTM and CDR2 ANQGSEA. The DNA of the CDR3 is TGCAGCTCCGAATCCAGGGTAAGGAATACGCAGTATTTT. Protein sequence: CSSESRVRNTQYF.

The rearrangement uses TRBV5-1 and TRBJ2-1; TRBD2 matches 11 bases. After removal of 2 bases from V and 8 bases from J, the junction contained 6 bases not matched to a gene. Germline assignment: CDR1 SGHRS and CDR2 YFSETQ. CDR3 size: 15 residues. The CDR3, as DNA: TGCGCCAGCAGCTTTAGCGGGGGGGCGGTGTATGAGCAGTTCTTC. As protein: CASSFSGGAVYEQFF.